This TCR beta chain was recovered during a study of blood T cell repertoires in COVID-19. There are 11 residues in the CDR3. Germline-derived CDR1 and CDR2 are DFQATT and SNEGSKA (reference sequence). Here immunoSEQ multiplex PCR was the method, and the copy in TCRdb shows in-frame clones only, minus some. The repertoire consists of 250,000 to 400,000 clones, with about nine tenths occurring once and the leading ten covering 1.5% to 2%. Sequenced sample: peripheral blood. The rearrangement links TRBV20-1 to TRBJ1-2; no clear D. This receptor was obtained from a woman under 40 with COVID-19, enrolled during active disease. CDR3 DNA sequence: TGCAGAGCCCGGAGGGCGGGTGGCTACACCTTC. The encoded protein is CRARRAGGYTF.